The 25 T cell receptor beta chains in this list originate from one sample, sequenced in a study of blood T cells in healthy people across ages. It was with a sample-barcoded 5' primer and a J-beta primer mix that a second PCR of roughly 7 to 12 cycles was run. TCRdb reprocessed the 5' RACE reads via MiXCR and lists one record per CDR3 protein. This sample has about 810,000 distinct CDR3 sequences, with roughly 40% found just once. Sequencing was performed on blood. These TCRs come from a man between 18 and 35 years old in good health.

This clonotype was observed at least ten times. The chain joins TRBV7-2 to TRBJ2-5, with D possibly being TRBD2 (5 bases). Germline V gene lookup returns CDR1 SGHTA and CDR2 FQGNSA. Deletions cut 5 bases from V and 4 bases from J, with 11 bases between. The CDR3 runs 13 residues. CDR3 sequence: CASSQLGVETQYF. For the CDR3, the DNA is TGTGCCAGCAGCCAACTCGGGGTAGAGACCCAGTACTTC.

The chain is built from TRBV19 and TRBJ2-2; D possibly corresponds to TRBD1 (5 bases). V shed 5 bases and J shed 6 bases, with 16 bases lying between them. Germline V gene sequence: CDR1 LNHDA, CDR2 SQIVND (reference sequence). The CDR3 loop spans 15 amino acids. CDR3 DNA sequence: TGTGCCAGTAGTCTGTTCCAGGGAACACCCGGGGAGCTGTTTTTT. It yields the protein CASSLFQGTPGELFF.

This clonotype was counted once. CDR3 in amino acids: CASSLDPTDAYEQYF. The DNA of the CDR3 is TGTGCCAGCAGCTTAGATCCCACGGACGCCTACGAGCAGTACTTC. The rearrangement links TRBV11-2 to TRBJ2-4; D gene unclear. The better agreement between TRBJ2-7 and the DNA end casts doubt on the J call. The CDR3 length is 15 residues. Germline loops: CDR1 SGHAT, CDR2 FQNNGV.

The V gene is TRBV4-3, the J gene TRBJ1-4, with 7 bases lining up with TRBD1. Per germline, CDR1 LGHNA and CDR2 YSLEER. CDR3 length: 17 residues. V shed 1 base, J shed 2 bases, and the junction held 7 bases outside the gene matches. Here the CDR3 DNA reads TGCGCCAGCAGCCAAGGGGCGACAGGGTTCACTAATGAAAAACTGTTTTTT. It translates to CASSQGATGFTNEKLFF.

The CDR3 here is CSASDRDVYGYTF. CDR3 bases: TGCAGTGCATCCGACAGGGATGTCTATGGCTACACCTTC. The chain recombines TRBV20-1 with TRBJ1-2, with 7 bases that match TRBD1. The length of the CDR3 is 13 residues. Germline V gene sequence: CDR1 DFQATT, CDR2 SNEGSKA (reference sequence). J was trimmed by 4 bases and V by 6 bases; bases with no gene match: 8.

This clonotype showed up just a few times. The chain couples TRBV27 to TRBJ2-3, with D possibly matching TRBD1 (5 bases). Trimming took off 6 bases at V and 9 bases at J, with 16 bases between the two ends. The germline gives CDR1 MNHEY, CDR2 SMNVEV (reference sequence). There are 13 residues in the CDR3. CDR3 bases: TGTGCCAGCAGGCTTACAGGAACGTGGACGCAGTATTTT. This sequence encodes CASRLTGTWTQYF.

This clonotype was seen a handful of times. The chain combines TRBV7-9 with TRBJ1-1; D uncertain. Trimming took off 5 bases at V and 0 bases at J, with 10 bases between the two ends. The CDR3 consists of 14 residues. CDR1 is SEHNR, CDR2 FQNEAQ, per germline (reference sequence). The CDR3 spells CASSAGTVNTEAFF. Here the CDR3 DNA reads TGTGCCAGCAGCGCCGGTACGGTGAACACTGAAGCTTTCTTT.

This clonotype was counted only a few times. V gene TRBV12-3 or TRBV12-4 combines with J gene TRBJ2-5, with D hard to call. The end of the DNA aligns better with TRBJ2-1, so the J call may be wrong. This CDR3 comprises 13 residues. CDR3: CASSLLVLETQFF. For the CDR3, the DNA is TGTGCCAGCAGTTTATTGGTCTTAGAGACCCAGTTCTTC.

The rearrangement joins TRBV7-9 to TRBJ1-1; the match to TRBD1 covers 9 bases. The junction had 5 bases not matched to a gene; V was cut back by 5 bases and J by 1 base. CDR3 length: 15 residues. From germline, CDR1 is SEHNR and CDR2 FQNEAQ (reference sequence). This CDR3 reads CASSPQGAWNTEAFF. In DNA, the CDR3 is TGTGCCAGCAGCCCACAGGGGGCTTGGAACACTGAAGCTTTCTTT.

V usage is TRBV7-2 and J usage is TRBJ2-3; tentative D call: TRBD2 (6 bases). Between the trimmed V and J ends, which lost 2 bases and 3 bases, there was a span of 12 bases. CDR3 length equals 15 residues. From germline, CDR1 is SGHTA and CDR2 FQGNSA. CDR3 region: CASSLMEAGTDTQYF. CDR3 DNA sequence: TGTGCCAGCAGCTTAATGGAGGCGGGGACAGATACGCAGTATTTT.

Concerning this clonotype itself: A much larger clone lies a single base off, so this may be a read error. The J gene is TRBJ2-1, the V gene TRBV7-6; D is uncertain. This CDR3 spans 14 amino acids. CDR1 SGHVS and CDR2 FNYEAQ come from the germline V gene. Trimming took off 5 bases at V and 0 bases at J, with 8 bases between the two ends. DNA of the CDR3: TGTGCCAGCAGCGTGGAGAGCTCCTACAATGAGCAGTTCTTC. As protein: CASSVESSYNEQFF.

This clonotype has just a few counts. V is TRBV7-2 and J is TRBJ1-4, with D perhaps matching TRBD1 (6 bases). CDR1 and CDR2 (germline): SGHTA, FQGNSA. The germline V and J ends were trimmed by 2 bases and 2 bases, with 12 bases remaining between them. The CDR3 loop spans 16 amino acids. The CDR3 region is CASSLSLGATNEKLFF. CDR3 sequence (DNA): TGTGCCAGCAGCTTATCATTGGGGGCGACTAATGAAAAACTGTTTTTT. Full variable domain (rest looked up from reference TRBV7-2 and TRBJ1-4): GAGVSQSPSNKVTEKGKDVELRCDPISGHTALYWYRQSLGQGLEFLIYFQGNSAPDKSGLPSDRFSAERTGGSVSTLTIQRTQQEDSAVYLCASSLSLGATNEKLFFGSGTQLSVL.

The CDR3 region is CASGTAKNIQYF. The CDR3 DNA reads TGTGCCAGCGGAACAGCCAAAAACATTCAGTACTTC. The chain has TRBV12-3 or TRBV12-4 and TRBJ2-4, with no clear D. CDR3 size: 12 residues. V lost 8 bases and J 0 bases, leaving 5 bases between the germline ends.

The genes are TRBV7-9 and TRBJ1-5, with D possibly matching TRBD1 (6 bases). The CDR3 is made up of 17 amino acids. Between the trimmed V and J ends, which lost 0 bases and 3 bases, there was a span of 15 bases. Per germline, CDR1 SEHNR and CDR2 FQNEAQ (reference sequence). The CDR3 protein is CASSLATGGRDNQPQHF. Written as DNA, the CDR3 is TGTGCCAGCAGCTTAGCGACGGGGGGCAGGGACAATCAGCCCCAGCATTTT.

Remarks on this clonotype: Relative to the germline gene, one junction end is altered; a read error may explain this. The gene calls are TRBV4-1 and TRBJ1-6; D not certain. This CDR3 region has 15 residues. CDR1 is MGHRA and CDR2 is YSYEKL in the germline V gene. CDR3 nucleotide sequence: TGCGCCAGCAACCAAGAATCACGCTATAATTCACCCCTCCACTTT. It encodes CASNQESRYNSPLHF.

This clonotype occurred a few times. The rearrangement uses TRBV4-1 and TRBJ1-1; D gene uncertain. CDR1 is MGHRA and CDR2 is YSYEKL in the germline V gene. This CDR3 region has 13 residues. V was pared by 1 base and J by 3 bases, with 6 bases between. The CDR3 coding sequence is TGCGCCAGCAGCCAAGCCAGTTACACTGAAGCTTTCTTT. It is translated as CASSQASYTEAFF.

This clonotype was found a few times. V gene TRBV7-3 combines with J gene TRBJ2-1; no clear D. With 1 base removed from V and 2 bases from J, the gap between germline ends came to 9 bases. The CDR3 consists of 15 residues. Germline assignment: CDR1 SGHTA and CDR2 FQGTGA. The CDR3 coding sequence is TGTGCCAGCAGCTTAAGGGTCCAGGCCTACAATGAGCAGTTCTTC. Protein sequence: CASSLRVQAYNEQFF.

The V and J genes are TRBV27 and TRBJ2-6; TRBD1 matches 7 bases. The length of the CDR3 is 18 residues. After removal of 1 base from V and 1 base from J, the junction contained 7 bases not matched to a gene. Germline V CDR1 and CDR2: MNHEY, SMNVEV (reference sequence). DNA of the CDR3: TGTGCCAGCAGTTTATTCAGGGGGATGGGGTCTGGGGCCAACGTCCTGACTTTC. It is translated as CASSLFRGMGSGANVLTF.

A single count supports this clonotype. Since a much larger clone is just one base distant, this may be a read error. The rearrangement links TRBV5-1 to TRBJ1-2; tentative D call: TRBD1 (6 bases). CDR1 SGHRS and CDR2 YFSETQ come from the germline V gene. This CDR3 comprises 13 residues. CDR3 loop: CASSLTGIYSYTF. In DNA, the CDR3 is TGCGCCAGCAGTCTTACAGGGATCTATAGCTACACCTTC.

This clonotype has a count of ten or more. The chain has TRBV12-3 or TRBV12-4 and TRBJ2-7; 7 bases are shared with TRBD1. V was clipped by 6 bases and J by 4 bases; unmatched bases: 9. The CDR3 runs to 14 residues. The CDR3 protein is CASSLQGMGYEQYF. The CDR3 DNA reads as TGTGCCAGCAGCCTACAGGGGATGGGGTACGAGCAGTACTTC.

This clonotype was counted between two and nine times. The rearrangement joins TRBV27 to TRBJ1-6; possibly TRBD1 for D (5 bases). Trimming stripped 0 bases from V and 2 bases from J, with 23 bases between. CDR1 MNHEY and CDR2 SMNVEV come from the germline V gene (reference sequence). The CDR3 sequence is 21 residues long. The CDR3: CASSLSMRGGGISTYNSPLHF. The CDR3 DNA is TGTGCCAGCAGTTTATCGATGCGGGGGGGAGGGATAAGCACCTATAATTCACCCCTCCACTTT.

This clonotype was seen repeatedly, ten times or more. The chain employs TRBV6-5 and TRBJ2-3; 13 bases align to TRBD2. V lost 5 bases to trimming and J lost 4 bases; unmatched junction nucleotides: 3. The CDR3 runs 15 residues. Germline V CDR1 and CDR2: MNHEY, SVGAGI. The CDR3 loop reads CASSTSGGESDTQYF. CDR3 DNA: TGTGCCAGCAGTACTAGCGGGGGGGAATCAGATACGCAGTATTTT.

This clonotype has only a few counts. The chain couples TRBV7-2 to TRBJ1-1; D remains ambiguous. V shed 7 bases and J shed 7 bases, with 16 bases lying between them. The V gene's germline CDR1 is SGHTA and CDR2 FQGNSA. The CDR3 contains 13 residues. The CDR3 region is CASTQNPGSEAFF. CDR3 bases: TGTGCCAGCACCCAAAACCCCGGGAGTGAAGCTTTCTTT. The full variable domain, in which reference TRBV7-2 and TRBJ1-1 provide the parts outside the CDR3, is GAGVSQSPSNKVTEKGKDVELRCDPISGHTALYWYRQSLGQGLEFLIYFQGNSAPDKSGLPSDRFSAERTGGSVSTLTIQRTQQEDSAVYLCASTQNPGSEAFFGQGTRLTVV.

This clonotype was seen a handful of times. The rearrangement links TRBV7-9 to TRBJ2-5, with 15 nucleotides matching TRBD2. This CDR3 region has 18 residues. V lost 5 bases, J lost 1 base, and 8 bases stayed unmatched. CDR1 SEHNR and CDR2 FQNEAQ come from the germline V gene (reference sequence). CDR3 DNA: TGTGCCAGCAGCCCCCGGACTAGCGGGGGGGCAAGCCAAGAGACCCAGTACTTC. It codes for CASSPRTSGGASQETQYF. Together with reference TRBV7-9 and TRBJ2-5, the CDR3 gives the full variable domain: DTGVSQNPRHKITKRGQNVTFRCDPISEHNRLYWYRQTLGQGPEFLTYFQNEAQLEKSRLLSDRFSAERPKGSFSTLEIQRTEQGDSAMYLCASSPRTSGGASQETQYFGPGTRLLVL.

A note on this clonotype: A read error is possible here, since a much larger clone lies one base away. The V and J genes are TRBV10-3 and TRBJ2-4; D is uncertain. The J call may not be correct, given that the DNA end is closer to TRBJ2-7. The CDR3 runs to 12 residues. Germline V gives CDR1 ENHRY, CDR2 SYGVKD. CDR3 nucleotide sequence: TGTGCCATCAGGGAGTCACGGTACGAGCAGTACTTC. Translating it yields CAIRESRYEQYF.